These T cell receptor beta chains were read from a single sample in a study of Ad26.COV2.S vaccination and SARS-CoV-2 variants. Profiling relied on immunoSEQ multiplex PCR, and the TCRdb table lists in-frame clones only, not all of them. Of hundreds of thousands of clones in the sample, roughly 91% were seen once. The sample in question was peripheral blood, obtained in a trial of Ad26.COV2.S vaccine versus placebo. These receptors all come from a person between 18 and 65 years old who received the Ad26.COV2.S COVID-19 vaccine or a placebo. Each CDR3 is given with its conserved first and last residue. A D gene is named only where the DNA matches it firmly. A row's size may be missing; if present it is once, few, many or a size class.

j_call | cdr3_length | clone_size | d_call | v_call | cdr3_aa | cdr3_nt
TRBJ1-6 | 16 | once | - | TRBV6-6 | CASSYRQGSYNSPLHF | TGTGCCAGCAGTTACAGGCAGGGCTCCTATAATTCACCCCTCCACTTT
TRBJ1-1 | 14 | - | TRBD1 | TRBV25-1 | CASSEEGTGPEAFF | TGTGCCAGCAGTGAAGAGGGGACAGGCCCTGAAGCTTTCTTT
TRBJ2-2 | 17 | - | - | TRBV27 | CASSPGVRGANTGELFF | TGTGCCAGCAGTCCGGGGGTCAGGGGGGCGAACACCGGGGAGCTGTTTTTT
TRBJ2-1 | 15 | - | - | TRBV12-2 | CASRHPRDFRNEQFF | TGTGCAAGTCGCCACCCGCGGGACTTCCGTAATGAGCAGTTCTTC
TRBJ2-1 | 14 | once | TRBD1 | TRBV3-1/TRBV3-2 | CASSLQGARNEQFF | TGTGCCAGCAGTCTCCAGGGGGCAAGGAATGAGCAGTTCTTC
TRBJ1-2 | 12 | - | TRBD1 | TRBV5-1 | CASSRDREGYTF | TGCGCCAGCAGCAGGGACAGGGAAGGCTACACCTTC
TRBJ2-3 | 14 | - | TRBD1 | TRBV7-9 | CASSLTGGADTQYF | TGTGCCAGCAGCCTTACAGGGGGCGCAGATACGCAGTATTTT
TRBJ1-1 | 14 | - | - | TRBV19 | CASSINLHSTEAFF | TGTGCCAGTAGTATTAATTTACACAGCACTGAAGCTTTCTTT
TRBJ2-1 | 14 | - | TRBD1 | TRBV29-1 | CSVALRGQGNEQFF | TGCAGCGTTGCCTTGAGGGGACAGGGTAATGAGCAGTTCTTC
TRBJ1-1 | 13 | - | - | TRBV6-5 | CASTRRVNTEAFF | TGTGCCAGCACTCGTAGGGTGAACACTGAAGCTTTCTTT
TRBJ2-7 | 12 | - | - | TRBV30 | CAWSQQVYEQYF | TGTGCCTGGAGTCAACAGGTTTACGAGCAGTACTTC
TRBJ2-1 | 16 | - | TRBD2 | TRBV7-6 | CASSLLRTSAYNEQFF | TGTGCCAGCAGCTTACTCAGGACTAGCGCCTACAATGAGCAGTTCTTC
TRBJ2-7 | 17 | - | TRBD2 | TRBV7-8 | CASSLTRTSGGFYEQYF | TGTGCCAGCAGCTTAACCCGGACTAGCGGGGGCTTCTACGAGCAGTACTTC
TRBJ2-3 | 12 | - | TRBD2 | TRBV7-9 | CASKGLADTQYF | TGTGCCAGCAAGGGACTAGCAGATACGCAGTATTTT
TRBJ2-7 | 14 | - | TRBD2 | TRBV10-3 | CAIRMTGGLNEQYF | TGTGCCATCAGGATGACGGGGGGTCTCAACGAGCAGTACTTC
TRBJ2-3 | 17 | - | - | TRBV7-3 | CASSALGGPPVTDTQYF | TGTGCCAGCAGCGCCTTAGGGGGACCTCCCGTAACAGATACGCAGTATTTT
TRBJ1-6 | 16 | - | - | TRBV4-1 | CASSILTSSYNSPLHF | TGCGCCAGCAGCATCCTGACGAGCTCCTATAATTCACCCCTCCACTTT
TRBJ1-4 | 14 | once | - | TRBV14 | CASSPSGSREKLFF | TGTGCCAGCAGCCCCAGCGGCAGCCGCGAAAAACTGTTTTTT
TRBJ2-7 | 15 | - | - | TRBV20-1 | CSASSSRTASYEQYF | TGCAGTGCTAGTAGTAGTAGGACAGCATCCTACGAGCAGTACTTC
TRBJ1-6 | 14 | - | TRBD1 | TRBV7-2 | CASSLATGGSPLHF | TGTGCCAGCAGCTTAGCGACAGGGGGTTCACCCCTCCACTTT
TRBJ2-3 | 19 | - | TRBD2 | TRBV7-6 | CASSLYGPWAGGLPDTQYF | TGTGCCAGCAGCTTATATGGACCATGGGCGGGGGGGTTGCCAGATACGCAGTATTTT
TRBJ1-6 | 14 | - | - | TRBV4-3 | CASSGQRGNSPLHF | TGCGCCAGCAGCGGACAGCGAGGAAATTCACCCCTCCACTTT
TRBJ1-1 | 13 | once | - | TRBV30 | CAWKLGANTEAFF | TGTGCCTGGAAGCTGGGGGCGAACACTGAAGCTTTCTTT
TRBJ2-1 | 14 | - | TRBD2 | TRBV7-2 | CASRASGGAGEQFF | TGTGCCAGCAGGGCTAGCGGGGGGGCAGGTGAGCAGTTCTTC
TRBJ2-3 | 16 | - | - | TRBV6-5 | CASSYSSRGYTDTQYF | TGTGCCAGCAGTTACTCGTCCAGGGGTTACACAGATACGCAGTATTTT
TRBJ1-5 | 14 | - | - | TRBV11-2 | CASSFQQDNQPQHF | TGTGCCAGCAGCTTCCAACAGGACAATCAGCCCCAGCATTTT
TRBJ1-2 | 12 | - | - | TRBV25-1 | CASSLHGAGYTF | TGTGCCAGCAGCCTTCACGGGGCTGGCTACACCTTC
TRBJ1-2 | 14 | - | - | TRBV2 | CASSEGGTSYGYTF | TGTGCCAGCAGTGAGGGGGGGACCAGCTATGGCTACACCTTC
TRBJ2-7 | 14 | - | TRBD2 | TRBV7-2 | CASTLGRGIDEQYF | TGTGCCAGCACCCTCGGGAGGGGGATCGACGAGCAGTACTTC
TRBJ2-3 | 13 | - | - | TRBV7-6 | CASSSPSTDTQYF | TGTGCCAGCAGCTCTCCCAGCACAGATACGCAGTATTTT
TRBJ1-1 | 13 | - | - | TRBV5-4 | CASSLGDGTEAFF | TGTGCCAGCAGCTTGGGGGACGGCACTGAAGCTTTCTTT